Listed here are 2 T cell receptor beta chains from one sample, sequenced in a study of cytomegalovirus exposure and HLA in healthy donors. The PCR made use of 60 Vbeta and 13 Jbeta primers. Clones were sequenced by immunoSEQ multiplex PCR, and TCRdb holds only the in-frame ones, with some missing. This table holds 90,000 to 120,000 clones, about 80% found once. Material for sequencing was PBMCs. Receptors were obtained from a man in his 60s in good health and CMV-seropositive.

This clone occurred a few times. V is TRBV28 and J is TRBJ2-1; 8 bases align to TRBD2. The germline gives CDR1 MDHEN, CDR2 SYDVKM. The CDR3 has 13 amino acids. After removal of 6 bases from V and 5 bases from J, the junction contained 3 bases not matched to a gene. The CDR3, as DNA: TGTGCCAGCAGCGGGAGGGTTGACAATGAGCAGTTCTTC. It encodes CASSGRVDNEQFF.

The chain uses TRBV28 and TRBJ1-6; 7 bases line up with TRBD1. Germline loops: CDR1 MDHEN, CDR2 SYDVKM. CDR3 length equals 12 residues. J was trimmed by 14 bases and V by 3 bases; bases with no gene match: 4. The CDR3 nucleotides are TGTGCCAGCAGTTTGGGACAGTCGACCCTCCACTTT. It codes for CASSLGQSTLHF.